The clone carrying this T cell receptor (beta chain) was observed a single time. This entry is derived from a study of blood T cell repertoires in COVID-19. Study summary: Samples taken during acute and convalescent COVID-19 were collected in the United States, Italy and Spain. Sources were T cells, B-cell-depleted T cells, or PBMCs; the material itself was cDNA or gDNA.

Methods used by the authors: Nucleated cell counts were estimated from reference gene primer amplification. TCRdb's copy holds only in-frame clones and misses some; the assay was immunoSEQ multiplex PCR. Clone size and the V and J calls come from that table; the DNA yielded D and trimming. The sample carries under 150,000 clones, 87% recorded once. CDR1 is SGHDT, CDR2 YYEEEE, per germline. This CDR3 has 15 amino acids. V shed 0 bases, J shed 3 bases, and the junction held 4 bases outside the gene matches. The receptor comes from a man aged 50 or older with active COVID-19. The specimen sequenced was peripheral blood. The V and J genes are TRBV5-6 and TRBJ2-7; TRBD1 agrees at 9 bases. The CDR3, as DNA: TGTGCCAGCAGCTTGGAAGGGACAGGGCTCTACGAGCAGTACTTC. Amino acids: CASSLEGTGLYEQYF.